This T cell receptor (beta chain) was profiled in a study of shared clonotypes between healthy human individuals. CDR3 length: 14 amino acids. The ends lost 2 bases at V and 5 bases at J; junction bases unmatched: 2. The V gene's germline CDR1 is MGHDK and CDR2 SYGVNS. Findings and limits, study-wide: The small donor group covered limited genetic and exposure diversity. Larger estimated richness was generally recorded for naive subsets relative to memory subsets.

Negatively enriched CD4+ T cells were divided by CD45RA into naive and memory. Worth noting for this clone: Antigen: not known.

The data were produced by immunoSEQ multiplex PCR, yet TCRdb's version contains in-frame clones alone and is incomplete. The repertoire has around 2.1 million clones, approximately 96% of them found once; the top ten carry roughly 0.13%. Sequenced sample: naive CD4+ T cells sorted from blood. Described subset: CD45RA+ positively selected. The sequence came from a man aged 18 to 29 in good health. The V and J genes are TRBV25-1 and TRBJ1-2; 10 positions match TRBD1. CDR3 sequence reads: CASSEMGQGYGYTF. The DNA of the CDR3 is TGTGCCAGCAGTGAAATGGGACAGGGGTATGGCTACACCTTC.